This T cell receptor beta chain was found in a study of T cell responses to AZD1222 COVID-19 vaccine. Whole-study results and caveats: White British people made up most donors, females outnumbered males, and clonal diversity was possibly underestimated.

The germline V and J ends were trimmed by 6 bases and 18 bases, with 21 bases remaining between them. CDR3 size: 13 residues. Germline V gene data show CDR1 as SNHLY and CDR2 as FYNNEI. Pooling covered second doses at about 4 or about 12 weeks. A few counts support this clone. Its cognate antigen is unknown. Profiled with immunoSEQ multiplex PCR; TCRdb holds only in-frame clones, not every one. The table lists roughly 80,000 clones, roughly 85% of them singletons. Specimen: peripheral blood, collected 28 days after the second AZD1222 dose. This chain uses TRBV2 with TRBJ1-6; maybe TRBD1 (5 bases). The clonotype was recovered from an adult who received the AZD1222 COVID-19 vaccine. CDR3: CASRIQELQGSHF. The CDR3 DNA follows: TGTGCCAGCAGAATACAAGAGTTGCAGGGTTCCCACTTT.